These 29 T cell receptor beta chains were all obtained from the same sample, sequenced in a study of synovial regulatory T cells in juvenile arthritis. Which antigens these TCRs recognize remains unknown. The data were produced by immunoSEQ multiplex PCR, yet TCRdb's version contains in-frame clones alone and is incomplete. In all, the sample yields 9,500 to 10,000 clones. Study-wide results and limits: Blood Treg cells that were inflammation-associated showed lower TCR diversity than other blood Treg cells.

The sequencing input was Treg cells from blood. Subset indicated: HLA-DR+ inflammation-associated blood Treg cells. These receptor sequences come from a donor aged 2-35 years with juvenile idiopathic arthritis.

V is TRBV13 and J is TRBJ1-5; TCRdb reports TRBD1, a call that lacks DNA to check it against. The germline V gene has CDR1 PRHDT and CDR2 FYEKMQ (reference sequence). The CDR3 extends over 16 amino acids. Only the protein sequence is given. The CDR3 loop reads CASSLVGTEYNQPQHF.

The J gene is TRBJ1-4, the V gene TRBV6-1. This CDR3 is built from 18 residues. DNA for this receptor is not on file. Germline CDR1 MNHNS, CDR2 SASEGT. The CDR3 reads CASSEAHSGGITNEKLFF.

The CDR3: CASSPGTVNYGYTF. This chain connects TRBV5-6 to TRBJ1-2. Per germline, CDR1 SGHDT and CDR2 YYEEEE. The CDR3 runs 14 residues. DNA is not on record. Variable domain in full (rest from reference TRBV5-6 and TRBJ1-2): DAGVTQSPTHLIKTRGQQVTLRCSPKSGHDTVSWYQQALGQGPQFIFQYYEEEERQRGNFPDRFSGHQFPNYSSELNVNALLLGDSALYLCASSPGTVNYGYTFGSGTRLTVV.

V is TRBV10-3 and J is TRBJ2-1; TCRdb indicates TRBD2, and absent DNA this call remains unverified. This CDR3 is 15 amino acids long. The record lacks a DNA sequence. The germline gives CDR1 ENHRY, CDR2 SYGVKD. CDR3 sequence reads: CAIKSGTQPYNEQFF.

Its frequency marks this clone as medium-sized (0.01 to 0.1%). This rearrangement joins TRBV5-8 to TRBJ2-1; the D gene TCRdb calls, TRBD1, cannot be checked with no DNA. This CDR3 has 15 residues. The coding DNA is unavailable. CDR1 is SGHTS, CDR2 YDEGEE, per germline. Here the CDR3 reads CASSSGHRKGSEQFF.

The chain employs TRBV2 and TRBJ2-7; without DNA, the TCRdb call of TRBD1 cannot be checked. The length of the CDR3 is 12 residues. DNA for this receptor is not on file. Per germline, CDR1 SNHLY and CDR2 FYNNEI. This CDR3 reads CASRQGSYEQYF.

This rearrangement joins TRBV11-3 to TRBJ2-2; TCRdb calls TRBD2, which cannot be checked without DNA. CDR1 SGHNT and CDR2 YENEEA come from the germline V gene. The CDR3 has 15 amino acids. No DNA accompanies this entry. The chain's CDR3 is CASSPFSGGTGELFF.

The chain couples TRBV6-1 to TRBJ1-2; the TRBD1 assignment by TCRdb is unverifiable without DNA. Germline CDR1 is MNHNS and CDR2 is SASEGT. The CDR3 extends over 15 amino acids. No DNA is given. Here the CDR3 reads CASSEADTYGYGYTF.

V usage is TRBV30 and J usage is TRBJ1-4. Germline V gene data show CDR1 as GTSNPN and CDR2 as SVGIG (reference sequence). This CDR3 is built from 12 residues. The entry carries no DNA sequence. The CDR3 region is CAWDREGEKLFF.

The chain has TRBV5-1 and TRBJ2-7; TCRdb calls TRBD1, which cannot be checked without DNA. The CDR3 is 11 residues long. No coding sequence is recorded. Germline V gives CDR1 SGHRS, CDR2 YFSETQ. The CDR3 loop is CASSSHYEQYF.

The CDR3 is CASSLQAQRIDYTF. V is TRBV6-6 and J is TRBJ1-2; TCRdb names TRBD1, which stays unverified in the absence of DNA. In germline, CDR1 is MNHNY, CDR2 SVGAGI (reference sequence). The CDR3 consists of 14 residues. The DNA is unrecorded.

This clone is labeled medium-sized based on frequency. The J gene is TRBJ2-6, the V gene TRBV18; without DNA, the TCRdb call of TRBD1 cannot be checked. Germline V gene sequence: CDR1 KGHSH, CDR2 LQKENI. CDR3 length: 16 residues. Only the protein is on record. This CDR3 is CASSWDSPSGANVLTF.

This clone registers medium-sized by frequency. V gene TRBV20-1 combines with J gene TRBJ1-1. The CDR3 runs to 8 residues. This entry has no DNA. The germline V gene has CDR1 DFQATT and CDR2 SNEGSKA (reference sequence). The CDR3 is CSAFEAFF.

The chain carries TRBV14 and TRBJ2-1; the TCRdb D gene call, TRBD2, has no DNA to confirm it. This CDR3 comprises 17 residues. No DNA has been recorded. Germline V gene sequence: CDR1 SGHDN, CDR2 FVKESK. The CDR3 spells CASSQVYRATPNNEQFF. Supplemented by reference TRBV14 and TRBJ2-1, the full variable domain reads EAGVTQFPSHSVIEKGQTVTLRCDPISGHDNLYWYRRVMGKEIKFLLHFVKESKQDESGMPNNRFLAERTGGTYSTLKVQPAELEDSGVYFCASSQVYRATPNNEQFFGPGTRLTVL.

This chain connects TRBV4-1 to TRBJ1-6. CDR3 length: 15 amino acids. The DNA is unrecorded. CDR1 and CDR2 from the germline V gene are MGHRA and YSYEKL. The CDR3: CASSPEDSSGSPLHF.

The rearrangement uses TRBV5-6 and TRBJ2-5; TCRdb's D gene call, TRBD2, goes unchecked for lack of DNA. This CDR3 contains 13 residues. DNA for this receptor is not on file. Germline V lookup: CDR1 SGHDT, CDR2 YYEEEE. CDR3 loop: CASSGGSTETQYF.

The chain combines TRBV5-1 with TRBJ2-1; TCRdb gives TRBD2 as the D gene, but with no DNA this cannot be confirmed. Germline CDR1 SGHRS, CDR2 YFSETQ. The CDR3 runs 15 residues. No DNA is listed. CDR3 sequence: CASRARSGTYNEQFF. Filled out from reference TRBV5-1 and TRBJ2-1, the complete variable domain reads KAGVTQTPRYLIKTRGQQVTLSCSPISGHRSVSWYQQTPGQGLQFLFEYFSETQRNKGNFPGRFSGRQFSNSRSEMNVSTLELGDSALYLCASRARSGTYNEQFFGPGTRLTVL.

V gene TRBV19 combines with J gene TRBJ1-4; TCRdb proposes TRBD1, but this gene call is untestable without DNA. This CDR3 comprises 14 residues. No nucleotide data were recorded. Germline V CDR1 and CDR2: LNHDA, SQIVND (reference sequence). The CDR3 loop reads CASSPDRSREKLFF.

The chain's CDR3 is CASRDRDQSSYEQYF. The chain combines TRBV19 with TRBJ2-7. CDR3 length: 15 amino acids. No coding sequence is recorded. Germline CDR1 reads LNHDA; CDR2 reads SQIVND (reference sequence).

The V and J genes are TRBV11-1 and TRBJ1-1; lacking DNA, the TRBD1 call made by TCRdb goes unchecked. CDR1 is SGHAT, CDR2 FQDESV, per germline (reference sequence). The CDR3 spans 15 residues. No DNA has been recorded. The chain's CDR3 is CASSLKGVRATEAFF.

The CDR3 reads CASSSPQWPNTEAFF. The chain couples TRBV5-4 to TRBJ1-1; TCRdb designates TRBD1, a call that cannot be tested without DNA. The CDR3 is made up of 15 amino acids. The record lacks a DNA sequence. Germline V gene sequence: CDR1 SGHNT, CDR2 YYREEE (reference sequence).

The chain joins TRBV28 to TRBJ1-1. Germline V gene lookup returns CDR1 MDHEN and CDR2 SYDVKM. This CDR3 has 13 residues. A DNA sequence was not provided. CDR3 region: CASTDPMNTEAFF.

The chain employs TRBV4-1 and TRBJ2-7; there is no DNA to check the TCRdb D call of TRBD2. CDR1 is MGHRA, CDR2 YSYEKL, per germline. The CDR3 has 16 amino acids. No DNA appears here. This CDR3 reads CASSQEGWDGEYEQYF.

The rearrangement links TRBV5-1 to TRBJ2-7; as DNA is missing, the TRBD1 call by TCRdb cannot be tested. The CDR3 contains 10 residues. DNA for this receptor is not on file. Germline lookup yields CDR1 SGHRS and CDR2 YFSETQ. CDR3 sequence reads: CASSWTEQYF. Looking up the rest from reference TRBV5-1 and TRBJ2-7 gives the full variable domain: KAGVTQTPRYLIKTRGQQVTLSCSPISGHRSVSWYQQTPGQGLQFLFEYFSETQRNKGNFPGRFSGRQFSNSRSEMNVSTLELGDSALYLCASSWTEQYFGPGTRLTVT.

The CDR3 is CASMGTSGSFEQFF. The chain joins TRBV4-2 to TRBJ2-1; TCRdb names TRBD2, which stays unverified in the absence of DNA. In germline, CDR1 is LGHNA, CDR2 YNFKEQ. The CDR3 length is 14 residues. No DNA accompanies this entry.

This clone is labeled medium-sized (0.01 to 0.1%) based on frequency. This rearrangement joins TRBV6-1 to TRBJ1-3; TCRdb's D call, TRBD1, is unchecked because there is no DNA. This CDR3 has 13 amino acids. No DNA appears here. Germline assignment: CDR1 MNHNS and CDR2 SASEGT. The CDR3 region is CASDQGAGNTIYF.

The CDR3 loop is CASSVASGSYEQYF. The chain uses TRBV9 and TRBJ2-7; TCRdb's assignment of TRBD2 cannot be checked, as there is no DNA. The germline CDR1 and CDR2 sequences are SGDLS and YYNGEE. This CDR3 has 14 residues. DNA is not recorded here.

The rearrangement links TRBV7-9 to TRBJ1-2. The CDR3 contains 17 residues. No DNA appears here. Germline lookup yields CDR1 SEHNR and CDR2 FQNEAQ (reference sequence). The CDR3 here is CASSLALGGSGSYGYTF.

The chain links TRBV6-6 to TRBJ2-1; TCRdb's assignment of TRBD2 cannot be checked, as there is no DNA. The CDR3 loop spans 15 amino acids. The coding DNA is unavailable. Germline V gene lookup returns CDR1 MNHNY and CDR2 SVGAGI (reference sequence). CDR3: CASSFPAGDPIEQFF.